This T cell receptor beta chain emerged from a study of Tregs in tolerant kidney transplant recipients. Study-wide background: The nonmyeloablative bone marrow transplants came from related graft donors, with transient mixed chimerism.

This CDR3 contains 14 residues. The germline V gene has CDR1 LGHNA and CDR2 YSLEER. Study-wide findings and caveats: No direct test of biological reproducibility was done here.

The data were produced by immunoSEQ multiplex PCR, yet TCRdb's version contains in-frame clones alone and is incomplete. The table includes some 66,000 clones, more than 90% detected once. This clone has just a few counts. Its cognate antigen is unknown. The clonotype comes from a human donor who received a combined kidney and bone marrow transplant. This chain connects TRBV4-3 to TRBJ2-5; 12 nucleotides align to TRBD2. The J call may be faulty, since TRBJ2-7 better matches the DNA end. This sample comprised CD8+ T cells from blood, obtained before the transplant. CDR3 sequence: CASGNGLAGSEQYF. Here the CDR3 DNA reads TGCGCCAGCGGCAATGGACTAGCGGGAAGCGAGCAGTACTTC.